This T cell receptor (beta chain) was recorded in a study of shared clonotypes between healthy human individuals (dated by TCRdb to the early 2020s). About the full investigation: The cohort comprised a couple of women and a few men aged 18 to 49 years. For each donor, three plates each were used for CD4 naive and CD4 memory, two plates were used for CD8 naive, and one plate was used for CD8 memory. To estimate repertoire size and how much clonotype sharing occurs between individuals, the study deeply sequenced the blood TCR repertoires of roughly 5 healthy adults. To increase sequencing depth and limit assay-specific biases, TCR repertoire library preparation and sequencing were carried out by different laboratories using diverse techniques. Each donor's leukapheresis produced roughly between roughly 0.85 and 9 billion PBMCs. Broad study findings and their caveats: The genetic and exposure-history diversity represented was limited by the small number of donors. Naive subsets generally had larger estimated clonotype richness than memory subsets. Compared with non-shared clonotypes, the clonotypes found in all four sorted-subset donors had higher generation probabilities. Approximately 4.8% of naive CD4, 3.5% of naive CD8, 2% to 2.5% of memory CD4, and 0.35% to 0.4% of memory CD8 clonotypes were shared across several donors. Only blood was sampled, and tissue TCR repertoires likely differ from those in blood. Incomplete sequencing was indicated by rarefaction of sorted-subset datasets, despite the large sequencing depth. Pairwise subsampling indicated that sequencing depth was expected to affect the degree of clonotype sharing among donors.

Using the deep immunoSEQ assay, TCR CDR3 regions were amplified from genomic DNA by multiplex PCR. For each cell subset, the extracted genomic DNA was distributed evenly across all wells of several immunoSEQ 96-well plates, and each plate served as one replicate. For sorted subsets, around 0.2 ug of genomic DNA, equivalent to roughly 30,000 T cell genomes, went into each replicate PCR. Purified libraries were quantified with a Qubit 3.0 fluorometer, sized on a Bioanalyzer 2100, and re-quantified with the KAPA Library Quantification kit. Every immunoSEQ 96-well plate was sequenced on a dedicated single-read 150-cycle Illumina NextSeq 550 flow cell. On the study's bioinformatics: Because the immunoSEQ output held only junctional sequences and lacked quality scores, the filtering could not match the filtering applied to full-length reads. To assign V/J genes and CDR3, sequences were annotated using PyIR, a Python wrapper for IgBLAST v1.9, with IMGT germline references. Reads were filtered out if the reads had weak V/J assignments (E-value above 1e-6), no CDR3, stop codons, out-of-frame junctions, or ambiguous translated residues. V3J clonotypes were defined as sequences sharing an identical inferred V gene, J gene, and CDR3 amino acid sequence. The percentage overlap between two repertoires was calculated by dividing the number of shared unique clonotypes by the size of the smaller repertoire. Three approaches were used to assess repertoire richness: RTK rarefaction, the Chao1 estimator, and Recon v2.1 estimates of unobserved clonotypes. OLGA was used to compute generation probabilities for all TCRbeta clonotypes that the gDNA method yielded from four donors. Held by TCRdb, this immuneACCESS table contains in-frame sequences only and omits some clones. Under half of the omission traces to an unresolved V gene where checked; the cause of the rest is unknown. Clone size and the V and J calls come from that table; the DNA yielded D and trimming. The sample table records around 1.1 million clones; around 78% of these occur just once. 0.5% to 0.65% of the sample rests with the top ten.

Points on this clone: The target of this receptor is not known. No base quality values were provided; no much bigger clone lies one nucleotide off.

Donors were healthy HIV-negative adults with no recently reported acute infections or vaccinations. Every donor was a Caucasian adult residing in Nashville, Tennessee, USA. CD4+ T cells were enriched by magnetic negative selection; naive cells were then positively selected on CD45RA, and the negative fraction formed the memory subset. After blood collection by leukapheresis, PBMCs were isolated using Ficoll-Histopaque density gradient centrifugation and then cryopreserved in the vapor phase of liquid nitrogen. Purity and quantity of every magnetically sorted T cell population were checked by analytical flow cytometry. Each sorted fraction had its genomic DNA isolated and then quantified by UV absorbance on a Nanodrop 2000c. The CDR3 covers 15 residues, taking in both the cysteine and the phenylalanine. Here the CDR3 DNA is all that survives: 45 bases in frame from base 1. CDR1 and CDR2, looked up from the germline V gene (reference sequence), are LNHNV and YYDKDF. Deletion took 3 bases off V and 6 bases off J, with a span of 15 bases between the germline ends.

This sequence was found in a man aged 18 to 30 in good health. Some clones in this sample may be carry-over from other donors' samples. Source material: memory CD4+ T cells from PBMCs. The meaning of the sample's cell subset or site label: CD45RA-negative fraction. The rearrangement combines TRBV15 with TRBJ1-5, and TRBD1 may be the D gene, going by 5 matching bases. The CDR3 loop reads CATSRPTGMIQPQHF. The nucleotides read TGTGCCACCAGCAGGCCAACAGGAATGATTCAGCCCCAGCATTTT.